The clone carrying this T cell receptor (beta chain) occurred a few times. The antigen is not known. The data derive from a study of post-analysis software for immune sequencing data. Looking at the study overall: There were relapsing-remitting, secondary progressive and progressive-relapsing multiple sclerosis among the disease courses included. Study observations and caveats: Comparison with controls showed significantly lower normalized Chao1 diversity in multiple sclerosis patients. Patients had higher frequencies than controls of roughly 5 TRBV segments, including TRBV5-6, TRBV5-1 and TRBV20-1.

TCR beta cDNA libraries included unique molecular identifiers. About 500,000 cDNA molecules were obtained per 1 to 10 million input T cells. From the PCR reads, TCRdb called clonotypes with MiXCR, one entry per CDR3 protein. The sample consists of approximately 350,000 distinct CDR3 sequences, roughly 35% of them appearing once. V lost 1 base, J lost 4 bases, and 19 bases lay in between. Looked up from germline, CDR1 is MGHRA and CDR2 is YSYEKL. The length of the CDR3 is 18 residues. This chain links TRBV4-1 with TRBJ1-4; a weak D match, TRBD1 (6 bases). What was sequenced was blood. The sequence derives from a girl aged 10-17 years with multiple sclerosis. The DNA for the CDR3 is TGCGCCAGCAGCCAAGCAGGCAGGGGCGCGGCAGGTAATGAAAAACTGTTTTTT. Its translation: CASSQAGRGAAGNEKLFF.